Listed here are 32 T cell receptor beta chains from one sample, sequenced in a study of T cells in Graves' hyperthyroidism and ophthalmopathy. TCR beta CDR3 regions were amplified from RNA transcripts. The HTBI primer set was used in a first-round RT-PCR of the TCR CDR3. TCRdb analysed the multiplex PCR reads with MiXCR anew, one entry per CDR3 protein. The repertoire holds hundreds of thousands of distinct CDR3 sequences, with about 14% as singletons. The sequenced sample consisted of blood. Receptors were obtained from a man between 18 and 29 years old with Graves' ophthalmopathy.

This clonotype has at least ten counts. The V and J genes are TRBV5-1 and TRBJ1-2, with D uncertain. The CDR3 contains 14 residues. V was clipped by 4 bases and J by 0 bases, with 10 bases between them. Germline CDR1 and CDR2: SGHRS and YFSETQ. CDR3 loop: CASSQDGSNYGYTF. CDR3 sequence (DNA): TGCGCCAGCAGCCAAGACGGGTCTAACTATGGCTACACCTTC.

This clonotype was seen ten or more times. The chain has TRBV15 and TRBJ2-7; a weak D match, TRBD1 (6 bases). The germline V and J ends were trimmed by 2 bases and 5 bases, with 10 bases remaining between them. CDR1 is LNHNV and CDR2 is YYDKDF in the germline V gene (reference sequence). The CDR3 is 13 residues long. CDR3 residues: CATSRTGSHEQYF. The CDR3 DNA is TGTGCCACCAGCAGAACAGGGTCTCACGAGCAGTACTTC.

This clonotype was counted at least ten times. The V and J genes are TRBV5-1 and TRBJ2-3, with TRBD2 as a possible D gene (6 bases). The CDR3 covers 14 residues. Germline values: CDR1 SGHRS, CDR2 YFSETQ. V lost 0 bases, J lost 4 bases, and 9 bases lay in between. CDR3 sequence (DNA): TGCGCCAGCAGCTTGGAATGGGGGGCAGATACGCAGTATTTT. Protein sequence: CASSLEWGADTQYF. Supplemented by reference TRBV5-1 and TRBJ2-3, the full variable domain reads KAGVTQTPRYLIKTRGQQVTLSCSPISGHRSVSWYQQTPGQGLQFLFEYFSETQRNKGNFPGRFSGRQFSNSRSEMNVSTLELGDSALYLCASSLEWGADTQYFGPGTRLTVL.

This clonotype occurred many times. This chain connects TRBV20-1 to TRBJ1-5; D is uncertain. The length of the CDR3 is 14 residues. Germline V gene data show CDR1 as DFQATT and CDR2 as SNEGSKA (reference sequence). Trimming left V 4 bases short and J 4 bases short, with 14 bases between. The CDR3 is CSAKQSDGNQPQHF. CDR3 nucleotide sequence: TGCAGTGCTAAGCAATCGGACGGGAATCAGCCCCAGCATTTT.

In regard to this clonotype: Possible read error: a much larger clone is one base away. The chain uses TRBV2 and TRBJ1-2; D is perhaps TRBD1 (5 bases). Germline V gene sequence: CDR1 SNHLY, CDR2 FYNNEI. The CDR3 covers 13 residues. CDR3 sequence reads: CASRGTLNYSYTF. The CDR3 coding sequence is TGTGCCAGCAGAGGGACGTTAAACTATAGCTACACCTTC.

DNA of the CDR3: TGTGCCAGTAGTATAAGTATGGCGCTAAACTATGGCTACACCTTC. It is translated as CASSISMALNYGYTF. V is TRBV19 and J is TRBJ1-2; D remains unclear. The germline gives CDR1 LNHDA, CDR2 SQIVND (reference sequence). The V and J ends lost 2 bases and 2 bases respectively, with 12 bases between them. The CDR3 contains 15 residues.

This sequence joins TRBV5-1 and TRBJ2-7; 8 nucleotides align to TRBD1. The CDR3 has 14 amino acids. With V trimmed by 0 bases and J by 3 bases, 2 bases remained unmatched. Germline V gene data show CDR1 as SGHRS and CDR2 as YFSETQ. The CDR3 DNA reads TGCGCCAGCAGCTTGGCGGACAGGGTCTACGAGCAGTACTTC. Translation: CASSLADRVYEQYF.

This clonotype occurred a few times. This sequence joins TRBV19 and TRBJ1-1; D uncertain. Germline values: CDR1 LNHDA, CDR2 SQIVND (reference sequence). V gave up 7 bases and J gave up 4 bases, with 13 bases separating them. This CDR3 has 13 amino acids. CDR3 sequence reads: CASMGTSSTEAFF. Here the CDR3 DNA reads TGTGCCAGTATGGGCACGTCGAGCACTGAAGCTTTCTTT.

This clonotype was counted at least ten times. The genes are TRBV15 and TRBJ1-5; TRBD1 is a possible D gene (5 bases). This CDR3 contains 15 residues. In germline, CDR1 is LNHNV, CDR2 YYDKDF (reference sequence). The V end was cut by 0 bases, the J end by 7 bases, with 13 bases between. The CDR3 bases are TGTGCCACCAGCAGAGAGTCCCAGGGAGGGCAGCCCCAGCATTTT. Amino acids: CATSRESQGGQPQHF.

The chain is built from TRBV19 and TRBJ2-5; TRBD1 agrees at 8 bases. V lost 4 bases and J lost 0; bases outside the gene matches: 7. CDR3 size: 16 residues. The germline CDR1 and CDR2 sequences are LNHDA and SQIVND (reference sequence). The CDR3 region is CASSKETGVYQETQYF. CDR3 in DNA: TGTGCCAGTAGTAAAGAGACAGGGGTGTACCAAGAGACCCAGTACTTC.

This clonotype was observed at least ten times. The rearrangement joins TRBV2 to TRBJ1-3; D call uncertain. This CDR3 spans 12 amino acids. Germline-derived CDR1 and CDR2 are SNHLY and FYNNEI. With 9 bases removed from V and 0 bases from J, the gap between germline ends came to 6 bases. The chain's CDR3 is CASEISGNTIYF. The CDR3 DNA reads TGTGCCAGTGAGATCTCTGGAAACACCATATATTTT.

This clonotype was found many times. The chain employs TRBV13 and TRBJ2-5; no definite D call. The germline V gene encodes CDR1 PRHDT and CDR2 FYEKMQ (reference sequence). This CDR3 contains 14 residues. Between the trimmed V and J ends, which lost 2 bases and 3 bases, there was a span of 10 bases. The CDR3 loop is CASSLPQEKETQYF. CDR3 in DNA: TGTGCCAGCAGCTTACCGCAGGAGAAAGAGACCCAGTACTTC.

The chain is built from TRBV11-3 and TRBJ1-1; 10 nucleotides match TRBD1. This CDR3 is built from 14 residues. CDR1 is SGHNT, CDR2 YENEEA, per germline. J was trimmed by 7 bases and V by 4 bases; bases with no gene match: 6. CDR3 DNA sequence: TGTGCCAGCAGCTCAGGGACAGGGGTTCGTGAAGCTTTCTTT. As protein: CASSSGTGVREAFF.

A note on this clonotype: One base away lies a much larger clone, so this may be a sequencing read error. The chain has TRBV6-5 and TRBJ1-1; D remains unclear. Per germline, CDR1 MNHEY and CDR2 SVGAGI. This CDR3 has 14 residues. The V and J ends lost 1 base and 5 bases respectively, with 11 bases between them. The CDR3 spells CASSYLAGETEAFF. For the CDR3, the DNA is TGTGCCAGCAGTTACTTGGCCGGGGAGACTGAAGCTTTCTTT.

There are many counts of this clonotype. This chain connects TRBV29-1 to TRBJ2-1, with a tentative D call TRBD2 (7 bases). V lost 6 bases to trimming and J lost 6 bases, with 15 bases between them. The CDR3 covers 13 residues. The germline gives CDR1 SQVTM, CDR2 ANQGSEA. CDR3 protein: CSVAEGGPNEQFF. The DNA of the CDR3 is TGCAGCGTCGCTGAGGGGGGGCCCAATGAGCAGTTCTTC.

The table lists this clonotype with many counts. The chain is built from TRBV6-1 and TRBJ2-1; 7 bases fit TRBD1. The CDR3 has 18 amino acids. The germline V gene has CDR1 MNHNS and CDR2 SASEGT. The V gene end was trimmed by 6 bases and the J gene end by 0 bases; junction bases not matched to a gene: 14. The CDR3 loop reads CASRRYGTVPSSYNEQFF. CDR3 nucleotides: TGTGCCAGCAGACGATATGGGACAGTCCCGAGCTCCTACAATGAGCAGTTCTTC.

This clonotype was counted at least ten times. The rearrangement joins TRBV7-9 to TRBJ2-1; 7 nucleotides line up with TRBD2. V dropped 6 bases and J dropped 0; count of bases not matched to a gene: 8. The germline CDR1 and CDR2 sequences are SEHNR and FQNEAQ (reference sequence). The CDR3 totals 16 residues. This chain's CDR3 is CASSLMRGSSYNEQFF. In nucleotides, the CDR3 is TGTGCCAGCAGTTTGATGCGGGGGAGCTCCTACAATGAGCAGTTCTTC.

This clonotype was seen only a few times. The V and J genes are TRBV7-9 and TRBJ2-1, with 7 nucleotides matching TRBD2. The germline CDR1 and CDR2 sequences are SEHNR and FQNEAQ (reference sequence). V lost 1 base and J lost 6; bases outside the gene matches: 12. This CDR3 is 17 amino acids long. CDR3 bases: TGTGCCAGCAGCTTAGGAGTTTTGGGACTACTGGGCAATGAGCAGTTCTTC. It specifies CASSLGVLGLLGNEQFF.

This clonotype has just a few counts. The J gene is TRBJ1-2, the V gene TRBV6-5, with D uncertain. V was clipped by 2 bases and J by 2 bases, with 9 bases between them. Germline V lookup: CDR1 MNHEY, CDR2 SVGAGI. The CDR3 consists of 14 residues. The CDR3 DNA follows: TGTGCCAGCAGTTACGATGCTAAGAACTATGGCTACACCTTC. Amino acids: CASSYDAKNYGYTF.

In nucleotides, the CDR3 is TGTGCCACCAGTGACGGGGGGGATCAGCCCCAGCATTTT. Its protein is CATSDGGDQPQHF. This chain links TRBV24-1 with TRBJ1-5; D perhaps matches TRBD1 (5 bases). The CDR3 extends over 13 amino acids. Trimming removed 4 bases from V and 5 bases from J, with 8 bases in between. CDR1 KGHDR and CDR2 SFDVKD come from the germline V gene.

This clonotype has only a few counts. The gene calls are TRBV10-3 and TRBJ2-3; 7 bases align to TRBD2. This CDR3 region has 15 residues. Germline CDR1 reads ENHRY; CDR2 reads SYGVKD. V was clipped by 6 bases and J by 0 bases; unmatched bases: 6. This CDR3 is CAISKNSGSTDTQYF. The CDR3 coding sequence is TGTGCCATCAGCAAAAATAGCGGGAGCACAGATACGCAGTATTTT.

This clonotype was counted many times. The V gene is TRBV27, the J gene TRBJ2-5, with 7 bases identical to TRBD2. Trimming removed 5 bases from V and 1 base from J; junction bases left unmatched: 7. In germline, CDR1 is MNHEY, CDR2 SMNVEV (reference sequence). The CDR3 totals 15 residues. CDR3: CASSPLTGGQETQYF. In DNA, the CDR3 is TGTGCCAGCAGTCCCCTGACGGGGGGCCAAGAGACCCAGTACTTC.

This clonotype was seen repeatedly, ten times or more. Here the CDR3 reads CASSLDTGAGELFF. CDR3 bases: TGTGCCAGCAGCTTAGATACTGGCGCCGGGGAGCTGTTTTTT. This rearrangement joins TRBV11-2 to TRBJ2-2, with no clear D. Per the germline V gene, CDR1 is SGHAT and CDR2 is FQNNGV. V lost 0 bases and J lost 6, with 8 bases in between. The CDR3 runs to 14 residues.

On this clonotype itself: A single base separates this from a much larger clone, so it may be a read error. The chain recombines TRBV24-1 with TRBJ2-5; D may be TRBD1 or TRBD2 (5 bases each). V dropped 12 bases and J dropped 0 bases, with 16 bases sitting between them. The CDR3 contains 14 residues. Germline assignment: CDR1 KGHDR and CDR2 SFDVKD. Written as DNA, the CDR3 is TGTGCCGCCCGGGGACGGGGAGACCAAGAGACCCAGTACTTC. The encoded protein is CAARGRGDQETQYF.

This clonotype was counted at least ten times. This CDR3 reads CSADPYVAGGGDTQYF. In DNA, the CDR3 is TGCAGTGCCGACCCCTATGTAGCGGGAGGTGGAGATACGCAGTATTTT. The chain combines TRBV20-1 with TRBJ2-3, with 10 nucleotides matching TRBD2. CDR3 size: 16 residues. V gave up 6 bases and J gave up 5 bases; unmatched junction bases: 14. CDR1 is DFQATT, CDR2 SNEGSKA, per germline (reference sequence).

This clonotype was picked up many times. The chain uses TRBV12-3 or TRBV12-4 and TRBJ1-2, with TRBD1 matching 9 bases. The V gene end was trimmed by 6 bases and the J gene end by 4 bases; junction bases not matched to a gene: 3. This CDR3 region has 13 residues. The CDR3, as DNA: TGTGCCAGCAGGATGGACAGGGGCTATGGCTACACCTTC. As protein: CASRMDRGYGYTF.

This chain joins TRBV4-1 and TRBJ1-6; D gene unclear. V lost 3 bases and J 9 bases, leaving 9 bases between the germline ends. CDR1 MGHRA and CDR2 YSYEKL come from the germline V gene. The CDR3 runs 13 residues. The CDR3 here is CASSQGLGSPLHF. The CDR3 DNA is TGCGCCAGCAGCCAGGGCCTCGGTTCACCCCTCCACTTT.

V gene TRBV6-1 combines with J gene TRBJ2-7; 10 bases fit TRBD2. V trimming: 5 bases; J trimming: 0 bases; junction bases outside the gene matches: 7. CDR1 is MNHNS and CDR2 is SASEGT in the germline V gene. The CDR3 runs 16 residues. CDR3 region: CASSNTASGSSYEQYF. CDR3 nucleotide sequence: TGTGCCAGCAGTAATACCGCTAGCGGGAGCTCCTACGAGCAGTACTTC.

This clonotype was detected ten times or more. The DNA of the CDR3 is TGTGCCAGCAGGGGACAGGGGTCCTACACCGGGGAGCTGTTTTTT. Protein sequence: CASRGQGSYTGELFF. The rearrangement uses TRBV2 and TRBJ2-2; TRBD1 matches at 10 bases. V was pared by 6 bases and J by 3 bases, with 4 bases of the junction left unmatched. Germline V gives CDR1 SNHLY, CDR2 FYNNEI. This CDR3 contains 15 residues.

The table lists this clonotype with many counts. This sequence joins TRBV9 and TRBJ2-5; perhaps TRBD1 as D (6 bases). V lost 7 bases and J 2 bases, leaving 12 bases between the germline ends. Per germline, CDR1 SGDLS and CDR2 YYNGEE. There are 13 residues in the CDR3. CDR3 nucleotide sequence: TGTGCCAGCTTGAGGGGGTATCAAGAGACCCAGTACTTC. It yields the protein CASLRGYQETQYF.

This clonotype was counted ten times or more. The CDR3 DNA sequence: TGCAGTGCTACACTAGCGGGAGCCGCCCCTTCCACAGATACGCAGTATTTT. It encodes CSATLAGAAPSTDTQYF. The V and J genes are TRBV20-1 and TRBJ2-3, with 11 nucleotides matching TRBD2. There are 17 residues in the CDR3. Germline lookup yields CDR1 DFQATT and CDR2 SNEGSKA (reference sequence). V lost 4 bases and J lost 2; bases outside the gene matches: 11.

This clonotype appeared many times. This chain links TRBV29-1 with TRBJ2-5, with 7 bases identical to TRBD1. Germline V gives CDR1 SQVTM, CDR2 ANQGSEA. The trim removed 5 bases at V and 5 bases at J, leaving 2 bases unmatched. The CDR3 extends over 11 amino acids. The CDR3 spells CSVYRGETQYF. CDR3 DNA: TGCAGCGTTTACAGGGGCGAGACCCAGTACTTC.